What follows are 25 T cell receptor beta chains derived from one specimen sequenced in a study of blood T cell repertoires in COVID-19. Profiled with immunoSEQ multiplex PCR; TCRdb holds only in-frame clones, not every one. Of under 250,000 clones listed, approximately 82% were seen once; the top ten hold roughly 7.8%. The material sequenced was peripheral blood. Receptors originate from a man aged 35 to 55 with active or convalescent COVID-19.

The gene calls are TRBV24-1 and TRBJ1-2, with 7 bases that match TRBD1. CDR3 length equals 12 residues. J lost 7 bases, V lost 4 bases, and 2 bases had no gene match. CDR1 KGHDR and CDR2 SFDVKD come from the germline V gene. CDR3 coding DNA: TGTGCCACCAGTGACAACAGGGGTGGCTACACCTTC. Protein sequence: CATSDNRGGYTF.

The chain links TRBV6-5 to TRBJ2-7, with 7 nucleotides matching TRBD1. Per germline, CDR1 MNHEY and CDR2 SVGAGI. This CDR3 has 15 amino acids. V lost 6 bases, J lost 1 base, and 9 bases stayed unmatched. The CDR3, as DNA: TGTGCCAGCAGCTTACAGGGGCCCCTTTCCTACGAGCAGTACTTC. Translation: CASSLQGPLSYEQYF.

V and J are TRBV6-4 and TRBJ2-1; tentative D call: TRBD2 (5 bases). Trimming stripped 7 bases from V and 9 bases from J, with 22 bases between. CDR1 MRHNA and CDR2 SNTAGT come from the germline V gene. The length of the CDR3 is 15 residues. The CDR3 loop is CASIQMVGSVGEQFF. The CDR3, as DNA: TGTGCCAGCATCCAAATGGTTGGTAGCGTTGGTGAGCAGTTCTTC.

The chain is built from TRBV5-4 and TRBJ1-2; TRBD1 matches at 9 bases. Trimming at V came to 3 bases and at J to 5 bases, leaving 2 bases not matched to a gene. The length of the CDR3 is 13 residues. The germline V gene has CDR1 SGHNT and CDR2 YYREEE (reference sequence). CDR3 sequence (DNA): TGTGCCAGCAGCTCGACAGGGGGGTATGGCTACACCTTC. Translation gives CASSSTGGYGYTF.

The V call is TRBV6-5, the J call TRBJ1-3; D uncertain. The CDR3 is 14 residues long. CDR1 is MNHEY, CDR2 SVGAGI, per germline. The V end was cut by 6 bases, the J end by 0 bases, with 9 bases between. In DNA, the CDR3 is TGTGCCAGCAGCCCAGGTTTCTCTGGAAACACCATATATTTT. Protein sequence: CASSPGFSGNTIYF.

CDR3 in amino acids: CASSSLDRGLPDTQYF. CDR3 DNA sequence: TGTGCCAGCAGTTCCCTAGACAGGGGGCTGCCAGATACGCAGTATTTT. The chain is built from TRBV27 and TRBJ2-3; 10 bases are a match to TRBD1. The CDR3 totals 16 residues. Germline V lookup: CDR1 MNHEY, CDR2 SMNVEV (reference sequence). J lost 4 bases, V lost 4 bases, and 8 bases had no gene match.

The CDR3 sequence: CASSSLLAGGGETQYF. DNA for the CDR3: TGTGCCAGCAGTTCACTTCTAGCGGGAGGAGGAGAGACCCAGTACTTC. The chain joins TRBV6-5 to TRBJ2-5; 11 bases match TRBD2. This CDR3 spans 16 amino acids. CDR1 and CDR2 (germline): MNHEY, SVGAGI. J gave up 4 bases and V 4 bases, and 8 bases lay outside the gene matches.

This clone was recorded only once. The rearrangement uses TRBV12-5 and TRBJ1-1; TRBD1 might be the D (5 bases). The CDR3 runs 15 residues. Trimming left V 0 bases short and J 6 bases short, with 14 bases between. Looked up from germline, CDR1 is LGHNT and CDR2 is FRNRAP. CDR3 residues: CASGLVIGGLAEAFF. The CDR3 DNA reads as TGTGCTAGTGGTTTGGTTATCGGGGGTCTGGCTGAAGCTTTCTTT. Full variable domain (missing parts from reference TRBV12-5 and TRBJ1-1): DARVTQTPRHKVTEMGQEVTMRCQPILGHNTVFWYRQTMMQGLELLAYFRNRAPLDDSGMPKDRFSAEMPDATLATLKIQPSEPRDSAVYFCASGLVIGGLAEAFFGQGTRLTVV.

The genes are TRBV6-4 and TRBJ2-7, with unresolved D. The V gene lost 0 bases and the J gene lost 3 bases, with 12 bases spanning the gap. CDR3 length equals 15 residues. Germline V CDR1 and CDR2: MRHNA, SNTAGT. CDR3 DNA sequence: TGTGCCAGCAGTGACTCGCTGAGGTTGGGCTACGAGCAGTACTTC. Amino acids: CASSDSLRLGYEQYF.

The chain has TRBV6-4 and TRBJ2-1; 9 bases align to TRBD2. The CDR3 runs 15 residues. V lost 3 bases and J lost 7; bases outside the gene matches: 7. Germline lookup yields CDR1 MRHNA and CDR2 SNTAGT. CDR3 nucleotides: TGTGCCAGCAGTGATCTGGCGGGAGGGCAGAATGAGCAGTTCTTC. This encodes CASSDLAGGQNEQFF.

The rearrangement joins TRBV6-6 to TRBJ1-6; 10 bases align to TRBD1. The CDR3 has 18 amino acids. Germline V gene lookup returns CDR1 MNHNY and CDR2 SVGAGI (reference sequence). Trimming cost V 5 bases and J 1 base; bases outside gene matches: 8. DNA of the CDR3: TGTGCCAGCAGTCCCGCCGGGACAGGGGTTTCCTATAATTCACCCCTCCACTTT. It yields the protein CASSPAGTGVSYNSPLHF.

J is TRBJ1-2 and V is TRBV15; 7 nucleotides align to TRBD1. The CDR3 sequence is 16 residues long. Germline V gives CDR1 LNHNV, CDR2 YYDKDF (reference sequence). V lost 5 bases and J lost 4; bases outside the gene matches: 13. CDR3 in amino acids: CATSEPGQKPPYGYTF. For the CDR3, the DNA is TGTGCCACCAGCGAACCGGGACAGAAGCCCCCCTATGGCTACACCTTC.

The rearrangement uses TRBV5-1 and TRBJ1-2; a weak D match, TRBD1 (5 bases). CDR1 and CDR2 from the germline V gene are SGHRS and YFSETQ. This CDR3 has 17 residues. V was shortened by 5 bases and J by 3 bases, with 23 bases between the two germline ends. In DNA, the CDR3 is TGCGCCAGCAGGTTCTCCTCGGGGGAGGGACGGGACTATGGCTACACCTTC. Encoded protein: CASRFSSGEGRDYGYTF.

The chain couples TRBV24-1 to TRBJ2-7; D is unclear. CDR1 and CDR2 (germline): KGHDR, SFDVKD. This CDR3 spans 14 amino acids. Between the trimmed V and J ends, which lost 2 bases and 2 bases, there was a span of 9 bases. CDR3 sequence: CATSDSRHAYEQYF. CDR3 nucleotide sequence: TGTGCCACCAGTGATTCGCGGCATGCCTACGAGCAGTACTTC.

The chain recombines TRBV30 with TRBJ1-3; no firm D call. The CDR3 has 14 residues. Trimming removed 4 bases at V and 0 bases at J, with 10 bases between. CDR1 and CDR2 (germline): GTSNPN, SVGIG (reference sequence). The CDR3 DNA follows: TGTGCCTGGAAGGCGGATTCCTCTGGAAACACCATATATTTT. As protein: CAWKADSSGNTIYF.

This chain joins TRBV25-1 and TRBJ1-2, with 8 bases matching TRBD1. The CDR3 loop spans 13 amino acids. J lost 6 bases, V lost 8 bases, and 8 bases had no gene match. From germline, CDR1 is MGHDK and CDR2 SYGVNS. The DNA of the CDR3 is TGTGCCAGCCGTTCAGACAGGGGCGATGGCTACACCTTC. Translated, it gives CASRSDRGDGYTF.

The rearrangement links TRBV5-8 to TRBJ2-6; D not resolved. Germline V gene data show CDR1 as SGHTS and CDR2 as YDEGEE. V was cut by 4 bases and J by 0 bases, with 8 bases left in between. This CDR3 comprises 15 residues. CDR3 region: CASSQHRSGANVLTF. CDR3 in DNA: TGTGCCAGCAGCCAACACCGCTCTGGGGCCAACGTCCTGACTTTC.

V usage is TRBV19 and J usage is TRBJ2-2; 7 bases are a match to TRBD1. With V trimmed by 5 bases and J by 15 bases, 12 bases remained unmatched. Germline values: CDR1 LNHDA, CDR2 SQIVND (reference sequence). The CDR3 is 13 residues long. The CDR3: CASSPQDRQGLFF. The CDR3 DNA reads TGTGCCAGTAGTCCACAAGACCGACAGGGTTTGTTTTTT.

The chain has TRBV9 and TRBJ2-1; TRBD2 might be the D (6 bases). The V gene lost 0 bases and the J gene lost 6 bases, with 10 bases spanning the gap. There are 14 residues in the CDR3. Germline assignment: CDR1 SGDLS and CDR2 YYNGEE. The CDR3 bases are TGTGCCAGCAGCGTAGGCGGGATTTTCAATGAGCAGTTCTTC. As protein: CASSVGGIFNEQFF.

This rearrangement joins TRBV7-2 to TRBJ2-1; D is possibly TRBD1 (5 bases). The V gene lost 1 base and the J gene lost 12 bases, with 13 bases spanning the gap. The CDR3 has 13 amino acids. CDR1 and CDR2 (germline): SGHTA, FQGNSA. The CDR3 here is CASSLVGRQGQFF. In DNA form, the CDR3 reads TGTGCCAGCAGCTTAGTTGGGCGCCAGGGGCAGTTCTTC.

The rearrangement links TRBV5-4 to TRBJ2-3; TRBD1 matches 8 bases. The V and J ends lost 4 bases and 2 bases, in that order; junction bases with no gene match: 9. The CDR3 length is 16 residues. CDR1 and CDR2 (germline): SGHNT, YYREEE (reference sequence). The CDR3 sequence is CASSVLQTGDTDTQYF. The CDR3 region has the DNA TGTGCCAGCAGCGTACTACAGACAGGGGACACAGATACGCAGTATTTT.

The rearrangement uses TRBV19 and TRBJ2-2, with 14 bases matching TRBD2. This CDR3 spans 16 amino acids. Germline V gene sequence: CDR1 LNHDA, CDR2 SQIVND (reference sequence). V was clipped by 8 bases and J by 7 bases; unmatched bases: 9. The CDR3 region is CASFPGLAGAVGELFF. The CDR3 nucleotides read TGTGCCAGTTTCCCGGGACTAGCGGGAGCGGTCGGGGAGCTGTTTTTT.

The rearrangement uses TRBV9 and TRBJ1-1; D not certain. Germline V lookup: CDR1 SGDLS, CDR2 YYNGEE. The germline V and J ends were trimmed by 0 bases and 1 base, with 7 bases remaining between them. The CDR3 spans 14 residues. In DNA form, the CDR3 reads TGTGCCAGCAGCGTAGATCCAGAGAACACTGAAGCTTTCTTT. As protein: CASSVDPENTEAFF.

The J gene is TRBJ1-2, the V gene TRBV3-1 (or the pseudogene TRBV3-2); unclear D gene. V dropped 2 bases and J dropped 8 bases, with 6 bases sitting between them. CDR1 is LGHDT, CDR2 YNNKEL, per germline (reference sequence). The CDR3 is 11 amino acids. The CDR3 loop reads CASSQFLGYTF. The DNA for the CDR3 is TGTGCCAGCAGCCAATTCTTAGGCTACACCTTC.

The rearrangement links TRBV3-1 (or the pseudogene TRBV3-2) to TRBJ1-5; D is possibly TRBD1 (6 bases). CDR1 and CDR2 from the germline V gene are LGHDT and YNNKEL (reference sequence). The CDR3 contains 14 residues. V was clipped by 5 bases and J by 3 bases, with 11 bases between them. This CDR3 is CASSLAGANQPQHF. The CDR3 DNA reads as TGTGCCAGCAGCTTGGCGGGGGCCAATCAGCCCCAGCATTTT.